This T cell receptor (beta chain) derives from a study of T cell responses to AZD1222 COVID-19 vaccine. Notes on the study in general: A mostly white British donor set with more females was recruited, and clonal diversity was possibly underestimated.

Points on this clone: Its antigen is currently unknown.

The CDR3 contains 18 residues. The V end was cut by 4 bases, the J end by 4 bases, with 21 bases between. Germline CDR1 reads SGDLS; CDR2 reads YYNGEE. Data came from immunoSEQ multiplex PCR; TCRdb stores just in-frame clones and leaves some out. The table records 140,000 to 150,000 clones, about nine tenths of them present only once. This TCR was recovered from an adult in good health. The sequenced sample was peripheral blood, obtained on day 0 of AZD1222 vaccination. The V gene is TRBV9, the J gene TRBJ2-6; possibly TRBD1 for D (7 bases). DNA of the CDR3: TGTGCCAGCAGCCTCAAAGAGGAGGGGGCCGACGGGGCCAACGTCCTGACTTTC. Translated, it gives CASSLKEEGADGANVLTF.